The 18 T cell receptor beta chains given below trace back to one sample, sequenced in a study of shared clonotypes between healthy human individuals (dated by TCRdb to 2020 to 2021). Library creation used the immunoSEQ multiplex PCR assay. The source is immuneACCESS, and TCRdb retained only in-frame sequences with V and J called. Part of the clones is not carried over; for the studies checked, unresolved V genes explain less than half of this, and the remainder is unexplained. The sample data list about 1.1 million clones, and around three quarters of these were observed just once. The ten largest make up approximately 0.9% of the sample. Sequencing was done on a sample of memory CD4+ T cells from PBMCs. The cell subset or site label here, explained by the study, means: CD45RA-negative fraction. The receptors here all came from a man aged 18 to 29 in good health. Some clones in this sample may be carry-over from other donors' samples.

Comments on this clone: Different DNA sequences within this sample yield the same CDR3. V gene TRBV9 combines with J gene TRBJ2-3; 14 bases map to TRBD2. The CDR3 loop spans 16 amino acids. J gave up 4 bases and V 4 bases, and 5 bases lay outside the gene matches. Germline V lookup: CDR1 SGDLS, CDR2 YYNGEE. CDR3 loop: CASSLGTSGSADTQYF. The CDR3 nucleotides are TGTGCCAGCAGCCTAGGGACTAGCGGGAGTGCAGATACGCAGTATTTT.

A note on this clone: Within the sample, other DNA sequences also encode this same CDR3. The gene calls are TRBV2 and TRBJ1-5, with unresolved D. CDR3 length: 13 residues. V shed 5 bases and J shed 0 bases, with 5 bases lying between them. Looked up from germline, CDR1 is SNHLY and CDR2 is FYNNEI. The CDR3 loop reads CASSPDSNQPQHF. CDR3 nucleotides: TGTGCCAGCAGTCCCGATAGCAATCAGCCCCAGCATTTT.

J is TRBJ2-7 and V is TRBV28; D might be TRBD2 (5 bases). Looked up from germline, CDR1 is MDHEN and CDR2 is SYDVKM. With 6 bases removed from V and 2 bases from J, the gap between germline ends came to 17 bases. This CDR3 spans 15 amino acids. The CDR3 DNA reads TGTGCCAGCAGGCGAGACCCCGGGAAAACCTACGAGCAGTACTTC. Protein product: CASRRDPGKTYEQYF.

The rearrangement uses TRBV7-9 and TRBJ2-7; 7 bases match TRBD1. Losses at the gene ends were 3 bases for V and 2 bases for J; bases not matched to a gene: 4. This CDR3 is built from 14 residues. Germline-derived CDR1 and CDR2 are SEHNR and FQNEAQ (reference sequence). The CDR3 loop reads CASSFRDRPYEQYF. The CDR3, as DNA: TGTGCCAGCAGCTTCCGGGACAGACCCTACGAGCAGTACTTC.

The J gene is TRBJ2-5, the V gene TRBV2, with D possibly TRBD2 on 5 matching bases. Trimming pared 10 bases from V and 5 bases from J, leaving 17 bases between. The length of the CDR3 is 13 residues. Germline-derived CDR1 and CDR2 are SNHLY and FYNNEI. CDR3 in DNA: TGTGCCACCAGCGGACCTGCTAGGGAGACCCAGTACTTC. Translated: CATSGPARETQYF.

The genes are TRBV27 and TRBJ1-5, with D possibly being TRBD1 (5 bases). This CDR3 is built from 17 residues. Germline CDR1 MNHEY, CDR2 SMNVEV (reference sequence). V was trimmed by 0 bases and J by 3 bases, leaving 15 bases between them. The CDR3 loop is CASSLSYRGGSNQPQHF. As DNA, the CDR3 is TGTGCCAGCAGTTTATCTTACCGGGGGGGGTCCAATCAGCCCCAGCATTTT.

V is TRBV27 and J is TRBJ2-1; 7 bases align to TRBD2. The V and J ends lost 5 bases and 7 bases, in that order; junction bases with no gene match: 8. Germline loops: CDR1 MNHEY, CDR2 SMNVEV (reference sequence). The CDR3 extends over 14 amino acids. Written as DNA, the CDR3 is TGTGCCAGCAGTCGAGCGGGATCTGCGAATGAGCAGTTCTTC. Translated, it gives CASSRAGSANEQFF.

In its sample, this clone was seen once. The V and J genes are TRBV7-2 and TRBJ2-7; D perhaps matches TRBD2 (6 bases). V dropped 2 bases and J dropped 3 bases, with 17 bases sitting between them. The germline V gene has CDR1 SGHTA and CDR2 FQGNSA. This CDR3 has 16 residues. The CDR3 here is CASSLFIAVQIYEQYF. DNA of the CDR3: TGTGCCAGCAGCTTATTTATAGCGGTCCAGATCTACGAGCAGTACTTC.

The V call is TRBV4-3, the J call TRBJ1-2, with a possible D match to TRBD1 (5 bases). Trimming pared 0 bases from V and 3 bases from J, leaving 14 bases between. Germline V gives CDR1 LGHNA, CDR2 YSLEER. This CDR3 spans 16 amino acids. The CDR3 region is CASSQDRDWPYYGYTF. The CDR3 nucleotides are TGCGCCAGCAGCCAAGATAGGGACTGGCCCTACTATGGCTACACCTTC.

This sequence joins TRBV11-2 and TRBJ2-3; D is possibly TRBD2 (6 bases). The CDR3 totals 15 residues. Per germline, CDR1 SGHAT and CDR2 FQNNGV. With 0 bases removed from V and 0 bases from J, the gap between germline ends came to 7 bases. CDR3 sequence (DNA): TGTGCCAGCAGCTTAGATCGGGAGAGCACAGATACGCAGTATTTT. This sequence encodes CASSLDRESTDTQYF.

This rearrangement joins TRBV5-1 to TRBJ1-1; TRBD1 matches 7 bases. V shed 4 bases and J 0 bases; nucleotides not matched to a gene: 6. Germline loops: CDR1 SGHRS, CDR2 YFSETQ. The CDR3 has 15 residues. The CDR3 reads CASSPQGQLNTEAFF. The DNA of the CDR3 is TGCGCCAGCAGCCCACAGGGACAGTTGAACACTGAAGCTTTCTTT.

This chain joins TRBV28 and TRBJ2-2; no definite D call. CDR3 length equals 16 residues. V was cut by 2 bases and J by 4 bases, with 14 bases left in between. CDR1 and CDR2 (germline): MDHEN, SYDVKM. CDR3 sequence: CASSLLTEFGTGELFF. CDR3 nucleotides: TGTGCCAGCAGTTTACTCACAGAGTTTGGCACCGGGGAGCTGTTTTTT.

The chain combines TRBV7-3 with TRBJ2-7; D is perhaps TRBD2 (5 bases). Trimming took off 9 bases at V and 3 bases at J, with 12 bases between the two ends. The CDR3 consists of 12 residues. Germline V gives CDR1 SGHTA, CDR2 FQGTGA. The CDR3: CARSRTFYEQYF. The CDR3 DNA sequence: TGTGCCAGATCGCGGACTTTCTACGAGCAGTACTTC.

This chain joins TRBV9 and TRBJ2-5, with TRBD1 matching 10 bases. CDR3 size: 14 residues. Germline trimming cut 3 bases from V and 4 bases from J; bases unmatched to any gene: 3. Per the germline V gene, CDR1 is SGDLS and CDR2 is YYNGEE. The CDR3 sequence: CASSATGGRETQYF. In DNA form, the CDR3 reads TGTGCCAGCAGCGCGACAGGGGGCCGAGAGACCCAGTACTTC.

The chain joins TRBV18 to TRBJ1-1; D gene ambiguous. CDR1 is KGHSH, CDR2 LQKENI, per germline. V was clipped by 0 bases and J by 4 bases, with 12 bases between them. The CDR3 extends over 15 amino acids. The CDR3 loop is CASSPPTGLGTEAFF. DNA for the CDR3: TGTGCCAGCTCACCACCGACGGGCTTGGGCACTGAAGCTTTCTTT.

The chain carries TRBV5-1 and TRBJ2-3, with 9 bases fitting TRBD1. The length of the CDR3 is 15 residues. The ends lost 4 bases at V and 2 bases at J; junction bases unmatched: 5. CDR1 SGHRS and CDR2 YFSETQ come from the germline V gene. CDR3: CASSLGQGHTDTQYF. The CDR3 DNA follows: TGCGCCAGCAGCCTAGGACAGGGGCACACAGATACGCAGTATTTT.

The V call is TRBV5-1, the J call TRBJ2-1; D may be TRBD2 (5 bases). Germline V gene lookup returns CDR1 SGHRS and CDR2 YFSETQ. CDR3 size: 15 residues. The germline V and J ends were trimmed by 1 base and 2 bases, with 10 bases remaining between them. For the CDR3, the DNA is TGCGCCAGCAGCTTGAACCCTAGCACCTACAATGAGCAGTTCTTC. Translated: CASSLNPSTYNEQFF. Complete variable domain (other parts from reference TRBV5-1 and TRBJ2-1): KAGVTQTPRYLIKTRGQQVTLSCSPISGHRSVSWYQQTPGQGLQFLFEYFSETQRNKGNFPGRFSGRQFSNSRSEMNVSTLELGDSALYLCASSLNPSTYNEQFFGPGTRLTVL.

The gene calls are TRBV2 and TRBJ2-1; possible D gene TRBD2, 6 bases. The V end was cut by 6 bases, the J end by 8 bases, with 20 bases between. The germline gives CDR1 SNHLY, CDR2 FYNNEI. CDR3 length: 15 residues. For the CDR3, the DNA is TGTGCCAGCAGGGACACTCTAGCGTCGGGCGATGAGCAGTTCTTC. It specifies CASRDTLASGDEQFF.